Sequencing of this T cell receptor beta chain was carried out in a study of blood T cell repertoires in COVID-19. Study background: From the United States, Italy and Spain came samples of acute and convalescent COVID-19.

The V end lost 2 bases, the J end lost 6 bases, and 8 bases lay between the germline ends. Germline-derived CDR1 and CDR2 are SGHTA and FQGNSA. This CDR3 region has 12 residues. Authors' analysis steps: Amplification with reference gene primers provided the estimates of nucleated cell counts. TCRdb keeps only in-frame clones here, not all; method: immunoSEQ multiplex PCR. The DNA gave D and trimming, while V, J and clone size come from that table. The data show around 100,000 clones, almost 95% seen once. The chain joins TRBV7-2 to TRBJ2-7; possible D gene TRBD2, 7 bases. Sequenced sample: peripheral blood. The receptor was derived from a man aged 50-60 years with active COVID-19. The CDR3 here is CASSLRGGEQYF. For the CDR3, the DNA is TGTGCCAGCAGCTTAAGGGGGGGCGAGCAGTACTTC.